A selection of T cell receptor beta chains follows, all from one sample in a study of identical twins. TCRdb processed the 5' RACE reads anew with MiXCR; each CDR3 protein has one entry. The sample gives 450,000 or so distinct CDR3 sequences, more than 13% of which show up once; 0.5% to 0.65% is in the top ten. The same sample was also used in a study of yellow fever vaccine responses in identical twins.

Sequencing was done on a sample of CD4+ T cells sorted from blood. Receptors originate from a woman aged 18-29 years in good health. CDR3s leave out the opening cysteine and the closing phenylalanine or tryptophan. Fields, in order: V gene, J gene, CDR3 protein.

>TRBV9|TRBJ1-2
ASSVATSGGYT
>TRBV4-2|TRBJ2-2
ASSQVPRSANTGELF
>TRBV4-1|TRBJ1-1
ASSRTGMNTEAF
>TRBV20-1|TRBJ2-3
SAVTGDGTDTQY
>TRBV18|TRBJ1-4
ASSPGQISSTNEKLF
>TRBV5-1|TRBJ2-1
ASSLYTYNEQF
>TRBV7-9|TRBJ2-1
ASSLLAGAPVEQF
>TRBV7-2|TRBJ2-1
PSERDYLYNEQF
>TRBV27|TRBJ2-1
ASSPSLREGLF
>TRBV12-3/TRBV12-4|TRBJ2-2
ASNPAGTGELF
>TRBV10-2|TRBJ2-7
ASSELRTGGEQY
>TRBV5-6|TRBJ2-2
ASRWEKANTGELF
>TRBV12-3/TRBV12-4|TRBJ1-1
ASSRTRNTEAF
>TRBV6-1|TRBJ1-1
ASSDGYSGTKAF
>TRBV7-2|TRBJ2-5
ASSFIAQTQY
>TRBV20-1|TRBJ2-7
SAFRTGGSYEQY
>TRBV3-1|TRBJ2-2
ASSQDAGELF
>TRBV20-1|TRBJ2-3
SAIVQGGDTQY
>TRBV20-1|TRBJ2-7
SASASGGAYEQY
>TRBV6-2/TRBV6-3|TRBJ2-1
ASSSPIMTGSGSYNEQF
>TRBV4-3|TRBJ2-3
ASSQEEAPSGRRAQY